This TCR beta chain was sequenced in a study of blood T cell repertoires in COVID-19. Trimming at V came to 6 bases and at J to 6 bases, leaving 10 bases not matched to a gene. Germline V lookup: CDR1 WSHSY, CDR2 SAAADI. This CDR3 region has 16 residues. In the original workflow: Amplification of reference gene primers provided the estimated nucleated cell counts. Measured with immunoSEQ multiplex PCR; TCRdb has only the in-frame clones, and not every one. V and J calls plus clone size are reproduced from that table; the DNA served to infer D and trimming. The sample shows over 200,000 clones, around 90% of them seen only once. Adults between roughly 18 and 95 years of age took part from 24 US areas.

The gene calls are TRBV10-2 and TRBJ2-1, with TRBD2 identical over 11 bases. The material sequenced was PBMCs or T cells enriched from blood (not recorded which). The TCR sequence derives from a woman aged 25 to 39 who had been exposed to COVID-19. Here the CDR3 reads CASSLSIAGGLNEQFF. The CDR3 coding sequence is TGCGCCAGCAGCCTATCTATAGCGGGAGGGCTCAATGAGCAGTTCTTC.